This is a list of T cell receptor beta chains from one sample in a study of tumor-infiltrating lymphocytes in glioblastoma multiforme. TCRdb processed the multiplex PCR reads anew with MiXCR; each CDR3 protein has one entry. The data show some 8,000 distinct CDR3 sequences, about four fifths seen once. Sequenced sample: brain tumor tissue. The source of these receptors is a male donor with glioblastoma. The CDR3 runs from the conserved cysteine through the conserved F or W. The D gene is left open where the match is weak. The size field is filled for only some rows; it gives once, few, many or a size class.

D: .; V: TRBV5-6; J: TRBJ2-3; size: many; CDR3: CASSLYSGGTDTQYF; DNA: TGTGCCAGCAGCTTGTACTCTGGGGGCACAGATACGCAGTATTTT
D: .; V: TRBV5-1; J: TRBJ2-7; size: many; CDR3: CASTPGTATYEQYF; DNA: TGCGCCAGCACCCCCGGGACGGCGACCTACGAGCAGTACTTC
D: TRBD1; V: TRBV11-2; J: TRBJ2-1; size: few; CDR3: CASLAVRGPSRNEQFF; DNA: TGTGCCAGCTTAGCAGTAAGGGGGCCTTCGCGCAATGAGCAGTTCTTC
D: .; V: TRBV11-2; J: TRBJ1-5; size: .; CDR3: CASSLGPSSNQPQHF; DNA: TGTGCCAGCAGCTTAGGTCCCTCGAGCAATCAGCCCCAGCATTTT
D: .; V: TRBV10-3; J: TRBJ2-5; size: .; CDR3: CATSEIVGRDAQETQYF; DNA: TGTGCCACCAGTGAGATTGTAGGCAGGGACGCCCAAGAGACCCAGTACTTC
D: .; V: TRBV11-2; J: TRBJ2-7; size: .; CDR3: CASSLDKGGRYEQYF; DNA: TGTGCCAGCAGCTTAGATAAGGGGGGGAGATACGAGCAGTACTTC
D: .; V: TRBV6-1; J: TRBJ2-1; size: .; CDR3: CASGGSEGPNEQFF; DNA: TGTGCCAGCGGGGGTAGTGAAGGTCCGAATGAGCAGTTCTTC
D: .; V: TRBV11-2; J: TRBJ1-3; size: .; CDR3: CASSLPTGELNTIYF; DNA: TGTGCCAGCAGCTTACCCACCGGGGAGCTGAACACCATATATTTT
D: TRBD1; V: TRBV4-2; J: TRBJ2-2; size: few; CDR3: CASSNLDRDNTGELFF; DNA: TGTGCCAGCAGCAATTTGGACAGGGATAACACCGGGGAGCTGTTTTTT
D: .; V: TRBV11-2; J: TRBJ2-3; size: .; CDR3: CTSSTLGGEDTQYF; DNA: TGTACCAGCAGTACTCTGGGGGGTGAAGATACGCAGTATTTT
D: TRBD2; V: TRBV6-2/TRBV6-3; J: TRBJ2-5; size: .; CDR3: CASSQMSSGLQETQYF; DNA: TGTGCCAGCAGTCAGATGTCTAGCGGACTTCAAGAGACCCAGTACTTC
D: .; V: TRBV6-6; J: TRBJ2-1; size: .; CDR3: CASSYSTYNNEQFF; DNA: TGTGCCAGCAGTTACTCCACTTATAACAATGAGCAGTTCTTC
D: .; V: TRBV4-1; J: TRBJ2-3; size: .; CDR3: CASGEALGSTSTDTQYF; DNA: TGCGCCAGCGGCGAAGCCTTGGGCAGTACTAGCACGGATACGCAGTATTTT
D: .; V: TRBV18; J: TRBJ2-3; size: many; CDR3: CASSPDRLGTDTQYF; DNA: TGTGCCAGCTCACCAGACCGACTAGGCACAGATACGCAGTATTTT
D: .; V: TRBV10-3; J: TRBJ2-7; size: .; CDR3: CAIGERVGGYGQYF; DNA: TGTGCCATCGGTGAGAGGGTTGGGGGTTACGGGCAGTACTTC
D: .; V: TRBV11-2; J: TRBJ2-1; size: .; CDR3: CASSLDLPNEQFF; DNA: TGTGCCAGCAGCTTAGATCTGCCTAATGAGCAGTTCTTC
D: TRBD2; V: TRBV13; J: TRBJ2-1; size: medium-sized; CDR3: CASSSKLAGIDYNEQFF; DNA: TGTGCCAGCAGTTCAAAACTAGCGGGGATAGACTACAATGAGCAGTTCTTC
D: .; V: TRBV29-1; J: TRBJ2-1; size: few; CDR3: CSVEVRLDGEQFF; DNA: TGCAGCGTTGAAGTACGACTGGATGGTGAGCAGTTCTTC
D: TRBD1; V: TRBV30; J: TRBJ1-1; size: .; CDR3: CVWFPGTGDTEAFF; DNA: TGTGTCTGGTTTCCCGGGACAGGGGACACTGAAGCTTTCTTT
D: .; V: TRBV11-2; J: TRBJ1-2; size: .; CDR3: CDSSLQYLYDYTF; DNA: TGTGACAGCAGCTTACAATATCTCTATGACTACACCTTC
D: .; V: TRBV29-1; J: TRBJ2-1; size: .; CDR3: CSVEDQSRRSYNEQFF; DNA: TGCAGCGTTGAAGATCAAAGCCGTCGCTCCTACAATGAGCAGTTCTTC
D: .; V: TRBV5-1; J: TRBJ2-2; size: once; CDR3: CASCRDAPNTGELFF; DNA: TGCGCCAGCTGCCGGGACGCCCCGAACACCGGGGAGCTGTTTTTT
D: TRBD2; V: TRBV10-3; J: TRBJ2-7; size: once; CDR3: CAIVAASGASYEQYF; DNA: TGCGCCATCGTGGCAGCTAGCGGAGCATCCTACGAGCAGTACTTC
D: .; V: TRBV4-3; J: TRBJ2-3; size: .; CDR3: CASSPRTTSTDTQYF; DNA: TGCGCCAGCAGCCCCCGGACCACCAGCACAGATACGCAGTATTTT
D: TRBD1; V: TRBV11-1; J: TRBJ2-3; size: many; CDR3: CASSFFGQVDTDTQYF; DNA: TGTGCCAGCAGCTTTTTCGGACAGGTAGACACAGATACGCAGTATTTT
D: .; V: TRBV11-1; J: TRBJ2-1; size: .; CDR3: CASSLDTNEQFF; DNA: TGTGCCAGCAGCTTAGACACCAATGAGCAGTTCTTC
D: .; V: TRBV11-2; J: TRBJ2-5; size: .; CDR3: CASSLVGLQETQYF; DNA: TGTGCCAGCAGCTTAGTGGGCTTGCAAGAGACCCAGTACTTC
D: TRBD2; V: TRBV5-5; J: TRBJ2-5; size: .; CDR3: CASSFGATSGETQYF; DNA: TGTGCCAGCAGCTTTGGCGCGACTAGCGGAGAGACCCAGTACTTC
D: TRBD2; V: TRBV29-1; J: TRBJ2-7; size: .; CDR3: CSAQTSDYEQYF; DNA: TGCAGCGCCCAAACTAGCGACTACGAGCAGTACTTC
D: TRBD2; V: TRBV6-5; J: TRBJ2-7; size: .; CDR3: CACNYGLAGGWDYEQYF; DNA: TGTGCCTGCAATTACGGACTAGCGGGGGGGTGGGACTACGAGCAGTACTTC
D: .; V: TRBV5-4; J: TRBJ2-5; size: medium-sized; CDR3: CASSLAAQETQYF; DNA: TGTGCCAGCAGCTTGGCAGCACAGGAGACCCAGTACTTC
D: TRBD1; V: TRBV12-5; J: TRBJ1-5; size: .; CDR3: CASGLAFRQGRCNQPQHF; DNA: TGTGCTAGTGGTTTGGCCTTCCGACAGGGGAGATGCAATCAGCCCCAGCATTTT
D: .; V: TRBV7-9; J: TRBJ2-5; size: .; CDR3: CASWNTGSRAPETQYF; DNA: TGTGCCAGCTGGAATACCGGGTCCCGGGCCCCAGAGACCCAGTACTTC
D: .; V: TRBV6-1; J: TRBJ2-2; size: .; CDR3: CASRRDRLTGELFF; DNA: TGTGCCAGCAGGCGGGACAGACTCACCGGGGAGCTGTTTTTT
D: TRBD1; V: TRBV6-1; J: TRBJ2-7; size: .; CDR3: CAGSQDRGLEQYF; DNA: TGTGCCGGCAGTCAAGACAGGGGGCTCGAACAGTACTTC
D: .; V: TRBV11-3; J: TRBJ1-1; size: few; CDR3: CASSLGGGAGEAFF; DNA: TGTGCCAGCAGCTTAGGTGGAGGGGCCGGTGAAGCTTTCTTT
D: .; V: TRBV6-5; J: TRBJ1-1; size: .; CDR3: CASSFSDTEAFF; DNA: TGTGCCAGCAGTTTCTCGGACACTGAAGCTTTTTTT
D: TRBD1; V: TRBV28; J: TRBJ1-1; size: .; CDR3: CASSLSPLGQGIAEALF; DNA: TGTGCCAGCAGTTTATCCCCTCTGGGACAGGGGATAGCTGAAGCTCTCTTT
D: .; V: TRBV11-1; J: TRBJ2-3; size: .; CDR3: CASSNFIDTQYF; DNA: TGTGCCAGCAGCAACTTCATAGATACGCAGTATTTT
D: .; V: TRBV29-1; J: TRBJ2-5; size: .; CDR3: CNFEEHSRHQETQYF; DNA: TGCAACTTTGAAGAGCACAGCCGCCACCAGGAGACCCAGTACTTC
D: TRBD1; V: TRBV11-2; J: TRBJ1-6; size: .; CDR3: CASSRQGDNSPLHF; DNA: TGTGCCAGCAGCCGACAGGGCGATAATTCACCTCTCCACTTT
D: TRBD1; V: TRBV29-1; J: TRBJ1-4; size: many; CDR3: CSVEDRINEKLFF; DNA: TGCAGCGTTGAGGACAGGATTAATGAAAAACTGTTTTTT
D: .; V: TRBV12-3/TRBV12-4; J: TRBJ1-2; size: .; CDR3: CASSEREGYGYTF; DNA: TGTGCCAGCAGTGAAAGGGAGGGCTATGGCTACACCTTC
D: .; V: TRBV20-1; J: TRBJ2-3; size: .; CDR3: CSAGRNSTSTDTQYF; DNA: TGCAGTGCTGGACGGAATTCTACGTCCACAGATACGCAGTATTTT
D: TRBD1; V: TRBV10-2; J: TRBJ1-1; size: .; CDR3: CAGSEWGQGGNTESFF; DNA: TGCGCCGGCAGTGAGTGGGGACAGGGAGGAAACACTGAATCTTTCTTT
D: TRBD2; V: TRBV10-2; J: TRBJ2-1; size: .; CDR3: CASISSGRSSYEQFF; DNA: TGCGCCAGCATTAGTAGCGGGAGAAGCTCCTACGAGCAGTTCTTC
D: TRBD2; V: TRBV4-1; J: TRBJ2-4; size: .; CDR3: CASSQDFAGGMFGAKNIQYF; DNA: TGCGCCAGCAGCCAAGATTTCGCGGGAGGAATGTTTGGAGCCAAAAACATTCAGTACTTC
D: TRBD1; V: TRBV4-1; J: TRBJ1-4; size: .; CDR3: CASSLRPGQPHEKLFF; DNA: TGCGCCAGCAGCCTTCGACCGGGACAGCCGCATGAAAAACTGTTTTTT
D: .; V: TRBV6-2/TRBV6-3; J: TRBJ1-1; size: .; CDR3: CASSHSANEAFF; DNA: TGTGCCAGCAGTCACTCAGCAAACGAAGCTTTCTTT
D: TRBD2; V: TRBV11-2; J: TRBJ2-2; size: once; CDR3: CASRPSFGQGLAVNTGELFF; DNA: TGTGCCAGCAGACCCTCATTCGGCCAAGGGCTAGCGGTAAATACCGGGGAGCTGTTTTTT
D: .; V: TRBV11-3; J: TRBJ2-1; size: few; CDR3: CASSFGGPSRNEQFF; DNA: TGTGCCAGCAGCTTCGGAGGGCCTTCGCGCAATGAGCAGTTCTTC
D: .; V: TRBV6-2/TRBV6-3; J: TRBJ2-1; size: .; CDR3: CASFVGESSSEQFF; DNA: TGTGCCAGCTTTGTCGGGGAGAGTTCTTCTGAGCAGTTCTTC
D: .; V: TRBV12-3/TRBV12-4; J: TRBJ2-1; size: .; CDR3: CASSHRPGQEQFF; DNA: TGTGCCAGCAGTCACCGCCCCGGACAGGAGCAGTTCTTC
D: .; V: TRBV12-3/TRBV12-4; J: TRBJ2-6; size: few; CDR3: CASSLGPFFGANVLTF; DNA: TGTGCCAGCAGTTTAGGTCCGTTCTTCGGGGCCAACGTCCTGACTTTC
D: .; V: TRBV6-1; J: TRBJ2-7; size: .; CDR3: CASTPGKGLYSYEQYF; DNA: TGTGCCAGCACCCCGGGAAAGGGGCTTTACTCCTACGAGCAGTACTTC
D: .; V: TRBV11-3; J: TRBJ2-3; size: once; CDR3: CASSLDRLVSRDTQYF; DNA: TGTGCCAGCAGCTTAGATCGGCTAGTTTCCCGAGATACGCAGTATTTT
D: .; V: TRBV11-2; J: TRBJ1-3; size: once; CDR3: CASSQSRELNTVHF; DNA: TGTGCCAGCAGCCAGTCCAGGGAGTTGAACACCGTACATTTT
D: .; V: TRBV29-1; J: TRBJ1-1; size: .; CDR3: CSALKDMNTEAFF; DNA: TGCAGCGCTCTGAAAGATATGAACACTGAAGCTTTCTTT
D: TRBD1; V: TRBV5-4; J: TRBJ2-1; size: .; CDR3: CASSFATGGFNEQFF; DNA: TGTGCCAGCAGCTTCGCTACAGGGGGTTTCAATGAGCAGTTCTTC